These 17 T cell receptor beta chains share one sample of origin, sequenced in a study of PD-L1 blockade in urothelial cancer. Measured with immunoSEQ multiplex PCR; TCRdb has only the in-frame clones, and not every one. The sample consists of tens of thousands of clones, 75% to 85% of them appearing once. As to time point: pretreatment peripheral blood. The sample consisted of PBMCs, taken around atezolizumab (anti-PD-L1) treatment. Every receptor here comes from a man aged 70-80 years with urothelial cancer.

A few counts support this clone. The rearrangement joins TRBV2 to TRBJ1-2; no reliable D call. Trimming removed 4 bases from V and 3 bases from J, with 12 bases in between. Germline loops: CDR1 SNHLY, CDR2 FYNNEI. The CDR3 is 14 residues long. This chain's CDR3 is CASSVQVSDYGYTF. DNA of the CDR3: TGTGCCAGCAGTGTTCAGGTGTCCGACTATGGCTACACCTTC. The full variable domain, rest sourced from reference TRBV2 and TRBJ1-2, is EPEVTQTPSHQVTQMGQEVILRCVPISNHLYFYWYRQILGQKVEFLVSFYNNEISEKSEIFDDQFSVERPDGSNFTLKIRSTKLEDSAMYFCASSVQVSDYGYTFGSGTRLTVV.

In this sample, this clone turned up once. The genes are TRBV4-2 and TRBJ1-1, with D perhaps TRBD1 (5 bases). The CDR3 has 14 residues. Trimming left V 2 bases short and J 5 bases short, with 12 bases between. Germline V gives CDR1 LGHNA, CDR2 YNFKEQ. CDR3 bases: TGTGCCAGCAGCCAACTCACAGGATATACTGAAGCTTTCTTT. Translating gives CASSQLTGYTEAFF.

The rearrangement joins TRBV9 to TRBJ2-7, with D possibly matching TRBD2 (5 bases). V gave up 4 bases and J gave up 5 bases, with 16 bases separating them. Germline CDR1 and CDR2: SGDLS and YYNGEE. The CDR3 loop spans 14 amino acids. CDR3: CASSPTRVDHEQYF. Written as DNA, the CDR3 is TGTGCCAGCAGCCCAACGCGGGTAGATCACGAGCAGTACTTC.

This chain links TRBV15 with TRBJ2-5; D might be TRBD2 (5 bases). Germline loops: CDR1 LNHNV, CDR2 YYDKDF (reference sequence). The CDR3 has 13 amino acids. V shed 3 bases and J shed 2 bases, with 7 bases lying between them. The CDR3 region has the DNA TGTGCCACCAGCAGGGACTTTCAAGAGACCCAGTACTTC. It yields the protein CATSRDFQETQYF.

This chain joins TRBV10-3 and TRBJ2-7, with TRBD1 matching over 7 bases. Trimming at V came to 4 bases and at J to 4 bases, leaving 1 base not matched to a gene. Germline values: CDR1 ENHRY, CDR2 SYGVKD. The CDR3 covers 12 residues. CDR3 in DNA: TGTGCCATCAGTGTACAGGGGTACGAGCAGTACTTC. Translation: CAISVQGYEQYF.

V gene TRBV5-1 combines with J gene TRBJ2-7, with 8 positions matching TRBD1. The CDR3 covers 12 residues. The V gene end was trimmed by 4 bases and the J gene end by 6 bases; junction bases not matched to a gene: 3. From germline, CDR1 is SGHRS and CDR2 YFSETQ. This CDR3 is CASSIDRGEQYF. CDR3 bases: TGCGCCAGCAGCATTGACAGGGGCGAGCAGTACTTC.

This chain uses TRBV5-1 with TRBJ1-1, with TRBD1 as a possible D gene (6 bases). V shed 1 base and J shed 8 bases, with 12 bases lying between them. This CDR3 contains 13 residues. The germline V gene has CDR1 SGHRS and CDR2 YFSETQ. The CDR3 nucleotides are TGCGCCAGCAGCTTGAGGACAGTAGGCGAAGCTTTCTTT. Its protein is CASSLRTVGEAFF.

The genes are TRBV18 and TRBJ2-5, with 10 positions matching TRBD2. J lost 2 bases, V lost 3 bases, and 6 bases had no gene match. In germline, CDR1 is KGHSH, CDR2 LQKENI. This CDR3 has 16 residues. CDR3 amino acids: CASSPLAGVQQETQYF. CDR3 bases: TGTGCCAGCTCACCGCTAGCGGGAGTTCAGCAAGAGACCCAGTACTTC.

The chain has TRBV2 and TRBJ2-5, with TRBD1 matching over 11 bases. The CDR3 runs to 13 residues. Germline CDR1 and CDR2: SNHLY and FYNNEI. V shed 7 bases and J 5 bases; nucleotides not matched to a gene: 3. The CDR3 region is CASKGQGVETQYF. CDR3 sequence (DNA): TGTGCCAGCAAGGGACAGGGGGTCGAGACCCAGTACTTC.

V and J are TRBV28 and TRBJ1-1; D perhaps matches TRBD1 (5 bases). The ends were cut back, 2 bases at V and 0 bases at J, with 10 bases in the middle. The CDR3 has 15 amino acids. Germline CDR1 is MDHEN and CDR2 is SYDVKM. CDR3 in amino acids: CASSLTGQMNTEAFF. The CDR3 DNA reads TGTGCCAGCAGTTTAACAGGACAAATGAACACTGAAGCTTTCTTT.

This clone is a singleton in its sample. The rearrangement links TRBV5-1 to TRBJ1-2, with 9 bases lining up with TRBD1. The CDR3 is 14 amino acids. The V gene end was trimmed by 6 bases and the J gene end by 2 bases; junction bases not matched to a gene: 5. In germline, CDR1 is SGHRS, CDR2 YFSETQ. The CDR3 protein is CASNDRGGNYGYTF. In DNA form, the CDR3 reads TGCGCCAGCAACGACAGGGGGGGAAACTATGGCTACACCTTC.

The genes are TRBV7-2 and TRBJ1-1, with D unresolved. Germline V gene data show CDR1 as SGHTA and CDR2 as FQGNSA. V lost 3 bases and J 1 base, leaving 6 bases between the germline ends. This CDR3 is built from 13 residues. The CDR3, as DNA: TGTGCCAGCAGCTTGGGCTGGAACACTGAAGCTTTCTTT. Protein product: CASSLGWNTEAFF.

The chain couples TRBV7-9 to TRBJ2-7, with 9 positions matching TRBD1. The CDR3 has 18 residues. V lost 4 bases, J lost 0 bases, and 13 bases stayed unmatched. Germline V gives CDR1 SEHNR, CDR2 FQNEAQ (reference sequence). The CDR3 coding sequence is TGTGCCAGCAGCTCCTCCTTCGCCCGGGACAGGGCCTCCTACGAGCAGTACTTC. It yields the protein CASSSSFARDRASYEQYF.

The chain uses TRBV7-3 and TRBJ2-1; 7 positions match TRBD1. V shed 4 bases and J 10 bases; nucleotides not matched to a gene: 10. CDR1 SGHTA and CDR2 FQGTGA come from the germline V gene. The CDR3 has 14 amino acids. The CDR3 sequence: CASSSALSDREQFF. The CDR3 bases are TGTGCCAGCAGCTCAGCCCTATCGGACAGGGAGCAGTTCTTC.

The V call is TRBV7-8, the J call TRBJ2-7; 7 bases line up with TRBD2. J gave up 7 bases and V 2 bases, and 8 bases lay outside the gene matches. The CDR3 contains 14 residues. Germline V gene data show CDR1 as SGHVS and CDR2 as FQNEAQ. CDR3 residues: CASSLRGGSGEQYF. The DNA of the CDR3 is TGTGCCAGCAGCTTAAGGGGCGGGAGTGGAGAGCAGTACTTC. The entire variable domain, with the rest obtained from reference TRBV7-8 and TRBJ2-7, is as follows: GAGVSQSPRYKVAKRGQDVALRCDPISGHVSLFWYQQALGQGPEFLTYFQNEAQLDKSGLPSDRFFAERPEGSVSTLKIQRTQQEDSAVYLCASSLRGGSGEQYFGPGTRLTVT.

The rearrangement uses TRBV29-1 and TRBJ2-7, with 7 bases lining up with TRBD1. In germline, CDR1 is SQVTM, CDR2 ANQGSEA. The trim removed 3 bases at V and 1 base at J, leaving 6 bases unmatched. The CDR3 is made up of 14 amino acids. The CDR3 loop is CSVDGPGGSYEQYF. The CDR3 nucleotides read TGCAGCGTTGATGGGCCAGGGGGTTCCTACGAGCAGTACTTC.

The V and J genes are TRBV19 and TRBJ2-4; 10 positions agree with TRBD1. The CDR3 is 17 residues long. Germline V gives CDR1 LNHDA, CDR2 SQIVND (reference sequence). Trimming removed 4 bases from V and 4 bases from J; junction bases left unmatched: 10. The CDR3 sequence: CASSRAGQGRSKNIQYF. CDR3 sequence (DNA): TGTGCCAGTAGTAGGGCGGGACAGGGGAGGTCAAAAAACATTCAGTACTTC.